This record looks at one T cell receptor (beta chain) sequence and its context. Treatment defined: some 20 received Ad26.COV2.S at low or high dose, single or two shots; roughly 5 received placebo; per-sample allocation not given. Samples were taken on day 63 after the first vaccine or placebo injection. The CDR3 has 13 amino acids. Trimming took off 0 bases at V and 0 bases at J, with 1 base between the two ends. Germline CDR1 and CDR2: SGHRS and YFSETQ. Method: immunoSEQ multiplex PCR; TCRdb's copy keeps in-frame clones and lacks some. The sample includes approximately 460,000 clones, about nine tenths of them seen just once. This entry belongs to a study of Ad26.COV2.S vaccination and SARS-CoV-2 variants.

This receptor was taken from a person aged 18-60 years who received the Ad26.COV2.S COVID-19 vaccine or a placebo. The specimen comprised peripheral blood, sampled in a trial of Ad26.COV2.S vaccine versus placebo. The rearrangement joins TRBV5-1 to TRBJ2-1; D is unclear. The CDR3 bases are TGCGCCAGCAGCTTGGCCTCCTACAATGAGCAGTTCTTC. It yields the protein CASSLASYNEQFF.